What follows is one T cell receptor beta chain and its context. Measured with immunoSEQ multiplex PCR; TCRdb has only the in-frame clones, and not every one. Of some 210,000 clones listed, roughly 79% were seen once; the top ten hold 8% to 9%. Those enrolled, adults aged roughly 18 to 95 years, came from around 24 US areas. This sample stems from a study of blood T cell repertoires in COVID-19. At the level of the study: Samples taken during acute and convalescent COVID-19 were collected in the United States, Italy and Spain. From T cells, B-cell-depleted T cells, or PBMCs came the material, which was cDNA or gDNA.

The sequenced sample was PBMCs or T cells enriched from blood (not recorded which). The TCR was taken from a woman between 50 and 59 years old with acute COVID-19.

CDR3 protein: CASSVSGTENQPQHF. In nucleotides, the CDR3 is TGTGCCAGCAGCGTATCCGGGACAGAAAATCAGCCCCAGCATTTT. The gene calls are TRBV9 and TRBJ1-5; TRBD1 matches at 7 bases. J gave up 4 bases and V 1 base, and 5 bases lay outside the gene matches. This CDR3 is 15 amino acids long. The germline V gene has CDR1 SGDLS and CDR2 YYNGEE. The full variable domain, its missing parts supplied by reference TRBV9 and TRBJ1-5, is DSGVTQTPKHLITATGQRVTLRCSPRSGDLSVYWYQQSLDQGLQFLIQYYNGEERAKGNILERFSAQQFPDLHSELNLSSLELGDSALYFCASSVSGTENQPQHFGDGTRLSIL.